A selection of T cell receptor beta chains follows, all from one sample in a study of T cell responses to AZD1222 COVID-19 vaccine. Assay: immunoSEQ multiplex PCR; the TCRdb copy retains only in-frame clones and omits some. Among some 130,000 clones listed, about 90% were seen once. The sample here was peripheral blood, taken on day 0 of AZD1222 vaccination. Receptors were obtained from an adult in good health. CDR3s include the opening cysteine and the closing phenylalanine or tryptophan. D genes are given only for firm matches. Some rows have no size entry. The others give once, few or many, or a class for an expanded clone.

. TRBD2 TRBJ2-7 TRBV19 14 CASRTSGGSYEQYF TGTGCCAGTCGGACTAGCGGAGGATCTTACGAGCAGTACTTC
. TRBD2 TRBJ2-2 TRBV9 19 CASSADTSGRAGNTGELFF TGTGCCAGCAGCGCGGATACTAGCGGGAGGGCCGGGAACACCGGGGAGCTGTTTTTT
. . TRBJ2-7 TRBV6-5 14 CASNPQEVGYEQYF TGTGCCAGCAATCCTCAGGAAGTGGGATACGAGCAGTACTTC
once . TRBJ2-2 TRBV5-4 14 CASSLISVTGELFF TGTGCCAGCAGCTTGATCTCGGTCACCGGGGAGCTGTTTTTT
. TRBD1 TRBJ1-2 TRBV30 12 CAWARTGDGYTF TGTGCCTGGGCTAGGACAGGGGATGGCTACACCTTC
. . TRBJ1-6 TRBV5-4 15 CASSSPGGSRSPLHF TGTGCCAGCAGCTCGCCGGGGGGGTCAAGGTCACCCCTCCACTTT
. . TRBJ2-4 TRBV3-1/TRBV3-2 14 CASSPLGRQNIQYF TGTGCCAGCAGCCCCCTGGGACGGCAAAACATTCAGTACTTC
. . TRBJ2-7 TRBV6-1 14 CASSEWQGSYEQYF TGTGCCAGCAGTGAATGGCAGGGCAGCTACGAGCAGTACTTC
once . TRBJ1-5 TRBV3-1/TRBV3-2 15 CASSQGLQGYQPQHF TGTGCCAGCAGCCAAGGACTTCAGGGGTACCAGCCCCAGCATTTT
. . TRBJ2-1 TRBV4-2 17 CASSQEVGLRGNNEQFF TGTGCCAGCAGCCAAGAGGTCGGCCTCCGCGGGAACAATGAGCAGTTCTTC
. TRBD2 TRBJ2-7 TRBV5-4 17 CASSLPGLAGGPHEQYF TGTGCCAGCAGCTTACCGGGACTAGCGGGAGGGCCCCACGAGCAGTACTTC
. . TRBJ2-7 TRBV7-9 14 CASSPAWDPYEQYF TGTGCCAGCAGCCCCGCGTGGGACCCCTACGAGCAGTACTTC
. TRBD1 TRBJ1-5 TRBV25-1 14 CASSGTGPNQPQHF TGTGCCAGCAGTGGGACAGGACCAAATCAGCCCCAGCATTTT
. . TRBJ1-1 TRBV6-5 13 CACSGPMNTEAFF TGTGCCTGTTCGGGACCCATGAACACTGAAGCTTTCTTT
. . TRBJ1-1 TRBV6-5 12 CASSYFLGEAFF TGTGCCAGCAGTTACTTCCTTGGGGAAGCTTTCTTT
few . TRBJ2-1 TRBV4-1 18 CASTEGTWASSSYNEQFF TGCGCCAGCACCGAGGGGACTTGGGCCTCAAGCTCCTACAATGAGCAGTTCTTC
. TRBD2 TRBJ2-3 TRBV19 16 CASSIRLAGGTDTQYF TGTGCCAGTAGTATAAGGCTAGCGGGAGGCACAGATACGCAGTATTTT
. . TRBJ2-7 TRBV20-1 11 CSARAAGPEYF TGCAGTGCTAGAGCCGCCGGACCGGAGTACTTC
once . TRBJ1-5 TRBV3-1/TRBV3-2 13 CASSPRVDQPQHF TGTGCCAGCAGCCCCAGGGTGGATCAGCCCCAGCATTTT
. . TRBJ2-6 TRBV6-4 14 CASSISSGANVLTF TGTGCCAGCTCTATCTCATCTGGGGCCAACGTCCTGACTTTC
. . TRBJ1-2 TRBV5-1 13 CASSLDGLKGYTF TGCGCCAGCAGCTTGGACGGTTTGAAGGGCTACACCTTC
. TRBD1 TRBJ1-2 TRBV7-2 14 CASSHPGGIHGYTF TGTGCCAGCAGCCACCCAGGGGGGATCCATGGCTACACCTTC
. TRBD1 TRBJ1-4 TRBV14 16 CASSQAGQGESEKLFF TGTGCCAGCAGCCAAGCCGGACAGGGGGAGAGTGAAAAACTGTTTTTT
. . TRBJ1-1 TRBV20-1 11 CSAKGRTEAFF TGCAGTGCTAAGGGGCGCACTGAAGCTTTCTTT
. TRBD1 TRBJ2-7 TRBV18 16 CASSAGTGGGSYEQYF TGTGCCAGCTCAGCCGGGACAGGAGGGGGCTCCTACGAGCAGTACTTC
. . TRBJ1-3 TRBV27 14 CASSPDGPGNTIYF TGTGCCAGCAGCCCTGACGGTCCTGGAAACACCATATATTTT
few . TRBJ1-1 TRBV28 15 CASSAGGRWNTEAFF TGTGCCAGCAGTGCCGGCGGCAGGTGGAACACTGAAGCTTTCTTT
. TRBD1 TRBJ1-4 TRBV28 15 CASILSGQGGEKLFF TGTGCCAGCATTCTCTCGGGACAGGGAGGAGAAAAACTGTTTTTT
. TRBD1 TRBJ1-3 TRBV15 16 CATNRGTVSSGNTIYF TGTGCCACCAATCGGGGGACAGTTTCCTCTGGAAACACCATATATTTT
. TRBD2 TRBJ2-1 TRBV6-2/TRBV6-3 14 CASSYSGMYNEQFF TGTGCCAGCAGTTACAGCGGGATGTACAATGAGCAGTTCTTC
. . TRBJ1-3 TRBV30 15 CAWSAVTWSGNTIYF TGTGCCTGGAGTGCCGTGACATGGTCCGGAAACACCATATATTTT
. . TRBJ2-7 TRBV11-2 12 CASSLGDYEQYF TGTGCCAGCAGCTTAGGGGACTACGAGCAGTACTTC
. . TRBJ2-7 TRBV19 15 CASSPGGQPPYEQYF TGTGCCAGTAGTCCAGGGGGGCAACCCCCCTACGAGCAGTACTTC
. . TRBJ2-7 TRBV30 11 CACRLIYEQYF TGTGCCTGCCGTTTGATCTACGAGCAGTACTTC
once TRBD2 TRBJ2-1 TRBV7-8 20 CASSLALAGGPLHSYNEQFF TGTGCCAGCAGCTTAGCGCTAGCGGGAGGGCCGCTTCACTCCTACAATGAGCAGTTCTTC
. . TRBJ1-1 TRBV2 13 CASTVSQNTEAFF TGTGCCAGCACGGTCAGCCAGAACACTGAAGCTTTCTTT
. TRBD1 TRBJ2-4 TRBV2 16 CASRRGTGSFKNIQYF TGTGCCAGCCGTCGGGGGACAGGGAGCTTTAAAAACATTCAGTACTTC
. TRBD2 TRBJ2-3 TRBV9 15 CASSVVREALDTQYF TGTGCCAGCAGCGTAGTGCGGGAGGCCCTTGATACGCAGTATTTT
. . TRBJ1-2 TRBV6-5 12 CASTTPLHGYTF TGTGCCAGCACCACCCCCCTCCATGGCTACACCTTC
. . TRBJ1-2 TRBV29-1 13 CSVDRSANYGYTF TGCAGCGTCGACAGGTCAGCTAACTATGGCTACACCTTC
. TRBD2 TRBJ2-7 TRBV10-3 14 CAIAVAGDLHEQYF TGTGCCATCGCAGTAGCGGGAGACCTCCACGAGCAGTACTTC
. . TRBJ2-3 TRBV6-5 14 CASSYGVITDTQYF TGTGCCAGCAGTTATGGTGTCATCACAGATACGCAGTATTTT
. TRBD1 TRBJ1-2 TRBV3-1/TRBV3-2 15 CASSQGHRGPYGYTF TGTGCCAGCAGCCAAGGTCACAGGGGACCCTATGGCTACACCTTC
once TRBD2 TRBJ2-3 TRBV5-1 15 CASSLLGGRTDTQYF TGCGCCAGCAGCTTGCTCGGCGGGAGGACAGATACGCAGTATTTT
. TRBD1 TRBJ1-2 TRBV3-1/TRBV3-2 13 CASSPDRVGGYTF TGTGCCAGCAGCCCAGACAGGGTTGGAGGCTACACCTTC
. . TRBJ2-1 TRBV19 15 CASSIPRGPYNEQFF TGTGCCAGTAGTATACCGAGGGGCCCCTACAATGAGCAGTTCTTC
. TRBD1 TRBJ1-1 TRBV5-1 17 CASSLPGQGLLNTEAFF TGCGCCAGCAGCTTGCCGGGACAGGGACTATTGAACACTGAAGCTTTCTTT
. TRBD1 TRBJ1-5 TRBV2 15 CASSGTGGSNQPQHF TGTGCCAGCAGCGGTACAGGGGGCAGCAATCAGCCCCAGCATTTT
few . TRBJ2-2 TRBV6-2/TRBV6-3 14 CASSLRANTGELFF TGTGCCAGCAGTTTGCGGGCGAACACCGGGGAGCTGTTTTTT
. . TRBJ2-1 TRBV27 16 CASSSPARSSYNEQFF TGTGCCAGCAGTTCGCCGGCTAGGAGCTCCTACAATGAGCAGTTCTTC
. . TRBJ1-5 TRBV18 13 CASSPGRNQPQHF TGTGCCAGCTCACCGGGACGGAATCAGCCCCAGCATTTT
. . TRBJ1-2 TRBV5-1 12 CASSLDREGYTF TGCGCCAGCAGCTTGGACAGGGAAGGCTACACCTTC
. TRBD1 TRBJ1-2 TRBV5-5 15 CASSLVGQGAGGYTF TGTGCCAGCAGCTTGGTTGGACAGGGGGCCGGCGGCTACACCTTC
once . TRBJ2-7 TRBV30 14 CAWSVGAVTYEQYF TGTGCCTGGAGTGTCGGTGCGGTTACCTACGAGCAGTACTTC
. . TRBJ1-5 TRBV27 12 CASSERNQPQHF TGTGCCAGCAGTGAGCGGAATCAGCCCCAGCATTTT
. TRBD2 TRBJ2-1 TRBV7-9 15 CASQQGGSSYNEQFF TGTGCCAGCCAGCAGGGCGGGAGCTCCTACAATGAGCAGTTCTTC
once TRBD2 TRBJ2-3 TRBV10-1 19 CASSDRGILMGGARDTQYF TGCGCCAGCAGTGATCGCGGAATACTAATGGGAGGGGCCCGGGATACGCAGTATTTT